The 8 T cell receptor beta chains listed next were all sequenced from one sample in a study of blood T cell repertoires in COVID-19. The assay was immunoSEQ multiplex PCR, and TCRdb's table has in-frame clones only and misses some. The sample includes some 110,000 clones, more than 70% of them seen just once. The sequencing sample was made of peripheral blood. The receptors derive from a human donor in a cohort sampled during active COVID-19.

This rearrangement joins TRBV5-1 to TRBJ2-5; TRBD2 matches 12 bases. With V trimmed by 4 bases and J by 2 bases, 6 bases remained unmatched. This CDR3 comprises 16 residues. Germline assignment: CDR1 SGHRS and CDR2 YFSETQ. CDR3 in amino acids: CASSGRTSGAQETQYF. CDR3 bases: TGCGCCAGCAGCGGACGGACTAGCGGGGCTCAAGAGACCCAGTACTTC.

This sequence joins TRBV28 and TRBJ1-2, with 8 nucleotides matching TRBD1. Germline V gene sequence: CDR1 MDHEN, CDR2 SYDVKM. V gave up 5 bases and J gave up 8 bases; unmatched junction bases: 10. The CDR3 contains 14 residues. The DNA of the CDR3 is TGTGCCAGCAGTAACTCCAGGGGGCTTTTGGGCTACACCTTC. This translates into CASSNSRGLLGYTF.

The V gene is TRBV10-3, the J gene TRBJ2-5; 8 bases are a match to TRBD2. There are 14 residues in the CDR3. In germline, CDR1 is ENHRY, CDR2 SYGVKD. V lost 4 bases and J lost 5; bases outside the gene matches: 6. This CDR3 reads CAISAAGGGETQYF. CDR3 in DNA: TGTGCCATCAGTGCGGCGGGGGGCGGTGAGACCCAGTACTTC.

The chain employs TRBV10-3 and TRBJ1-5; 8 bases are shared with TRBD1. The germline V gene encodes CDR1 ENHRY and CDR2 SYGVKD. V lost 6 bases to trimming and J lost 5 bases; unmatched junction nucleotides: 6. This CDR3 region has 14 residues. As DNA, the CDR3 is TGTGCCATCAGAAAGACAGGGGATGATCAGCCCCAGCATTTT. It encodes CAIRKTGDDQPQHF.

This clone showed up just once. The rearrangement joins TRBV3-1 (or the pseudogene TRBV3-2) to TRBJ2-7; TRBD2 matches 13 bases. V shed 4 bases and J 2 bases; nucleotides not matched to a gene: 2. Germline loops: CDR1 LGHDT, CDR2 YNNKEL (reference sequence). This CDR3 comprises 15 residues. CDR3 sequence: CASSPGTSGAYEQYF. Here the CDR3 DNA reads TGTGCCAGCAGCCCCGGGACTAGCGGGGCCTACGAGCAGTACTTC.

In its sample, this clone was seen a few times. The chain is built from TRBV7-8 and TRBJ2-1, with no clear D. Per germline, CDR1 SGHVS and CDR2 FQNEAQ. CDR3 size: 14 residues. Trimming removed 5 bases from V and 7 bases from J, with 15 bases in between. The CDR3 spells CASSQPWVTNEQFF. CDR3 sequence (DNA): TGTGCCAGCAGCCAACCCTGGGTGACAAATGAGCAGTTCTTC.

The chain couples TRBV19 to TRBJ1-5, with D perhaps TRBD1 (6 bases). In germline, CDR1 is LNHDA, CDR2 SQIVND (reference sequence). The CDR3 sequence is 17 residues long. V was trimmed by 3 bases and J by 3 bases, leaving 18 bases between them. This chain's CDR3 is CASSISQGGGTNQPQHF. CDR3 in DNA: TGTGCCAGTAGTATCTCTCAAGGGGGGGGAACCAATCAGCCCCAGCATTTT.

The rearrangement uses TRBV7-2 and TRBJ2-1; D may be TRBD2 (6 bases). The germline V gene encodes CDR1 SGHTA and CDR2 FQGNSA. The CDR3 extends over 16 amino acids. With 4 bases removed from V and 1 base from J, the gap between germline ends came to 14 bases. The CDR3 spells CASSSGLPKSYNEQFF. CDR3 in DNA: TGTGCCAGCAGCTCGGGACTCCCTAAATCCTACAATGAGCAGTTCTTC.